This TCR beta chain originates from a study of blood T cell repertoires in COVID-19. Study summary: T cells, B-cell-depleted T cells, or PBMCs provided the cDNA or gDNA that served as material.

This clone was recorded only once. The CDR3 has 14 residues. Per germline, CDR1 LNHDA and CDR2 SQIVND (reference sequence). With 11 bases removed from V and 3 bases from J, the gap between germline ends came to 17 bases. Clones were read by immunoSEQ multiplex PCR, and TCRdb kept only the in-frame ones, dropping some. Here the sample spans around 260,000 clones, more than 85% being singletons. The sample was peripheral blood. The chain has TRBV19 and TRBJ1-3; D is perhaps TRBD1 (5 bases). The clonotype originates from a man aged 25-40 years with acute or convalescent COVID-19. This CDR3 reads CAAGEHTVGNTIYF. DNA for the CDR3: TGTGCCGCGGGGGAACACACTGTTGGAAACACCATATATTTT.